Presented here are 18 T cell receptor beta chains from one specimen sequenced in a study of OX40 agonist ivuxolimab in advanced cancers. The table came from immunoSEQ multiplex PCR; TCRdb's copy has only in-frame clones and leaves some out. The sample lists roughly 100,000 clones; about nine tenths were seen once. The specimen was CD4+ or CD8+ T cells sorted from blood, collected in a trial of the OX40 agonist ivuxolimab. These receptors all stem from an adult with an advanced solid tumor such as melanoma, head and neck, liver or kidney cancer.

The chain links TRBV19 to TRBJ2-1; 7 bases map to TRBD2. The germline V gene has CDR1 LNHDA and CDR2 SQIVND (reference sequence). V lost 4 bases, J lost 6 bases, and 6 bases stayed unmatched. The CDR3 is 14 residues long. CDR3 DNA sequence: TGTGCCAGTAGTACAGCGGGGTATCGCAATGAGCAGTTCTTC. Amino acids: CASSTAGYRNEQFF.

This clone was seen a single time. The rearrangement links TRBV29-1 to TRBJ1-1; possible D gene TRBD1, 6 bases. This CDR3 is 12 amino acids long. With 7 bases removed from V and 0 bases from J, the gap between germline ends came to 9 bases. CDR1 and CDR2 (germline): SQVTM, ANQGSEA. DNA for the CDR3: TGCAGCGCCGGACAGATGAACACTGAAGCTTTCTTT. Its translation is CSAGQMNTEAFF.

The chain recombines TRBV28 with TRBJ1-4; no definite D call. The length of the CDR3 is 13 residues. V lost 5 bases, J lost 8 bases, and 12 bases lay in between. The germline CDR1 and CDR2 sequences are MDHEN and SYDVKM. CDR3 protein: CASSPLAVEKLFF. The CDR3, as DNA: TGTGCCAGCAGTCCCCTGGCAGTAGAAAAACTGTTTTTT.

V usage is TRBV28 and J usage is TRBJ2-1, with 10 bases fitting TRBD1. From germline, CDR1 is MDHEN and CDR2 SYDVKM. The CDR3 totals 15 residues. J was trimmed by 2 bases and V by 5 bases; bases with no gene match: 3. CDR3 sequence: CASSAGTGAYNEQFF. The CDR3 nucleotides read TGTGCCAGCAGTGCCGGGACAGGGGCCTACAATGAGCAGTTCTTC.

For this clone: Sequence at one end of the junction differs from germline and may be a read error. The J gene is TRBJ1-4, the V gene TRBV5-5; 9 nucleotides line up with TRBD1. Germline CDR1 reads SGHKS; CDR2 reads YYEKEE (reference sequence). The CDR3 covers 15 residues. The CDR3 loop is CASNLGDRESEKLFF. The CDR3 nucleotides are TGTGCCAGCAACTTGGGGGACAGGGAGAGCGAAAAACTGTTTTTT.

The V call is TRBV10-3, the J call TRBJ2-7; 7 nucleotides align to TRBD1. In germline, CDR1 is ENHRY, CDR2 SYGVKD. The CDR3 length is 13 residues. V lost 6 bases, J lost 3 bases, and 5 bases stayed unmatched. The DNA of the CDR3 is TGTGCCATCAGGAAAGGGACAGACTACGAGCAGTACTTC. Translation: CAIRKGTDYEQYF.

The chain has TRBV29-1 and TRBJ1-1; 9 bases line up with TRBD1. Germline loops: CDR1 SQVTM, CDR2 ANQGSEA. The V gene end was trimmed by 5 bases and the J gene end by 4 bases; junction bases not matched to a gene: 5. The CDR3 runs to 13 residues. The DNA for the CDR3 is TGCAGCGTTCGACAGGGGGGAGTCACTGAAGCTTTCTTT. Translation: CSVRQGGVTEAFF.

This chain joins TRBV28 and TRBJ2-7, with 9 bases that match TRBD1. This CDR3 has 14 residues. The V and J ends lost 2 bases and 6 bases, in that order; junction bases with no gene match: 5. Germline-derived CDR1 and CDR2 are MDHEN and SYDVKM. CDR3 coding DNA: TGTGCCAGCAGTTTAGGGACAGGGAGACGCGAGCAGTACTTC. Its protein product is CASSLGTGRREQYF.

V is TRBV19 and J is TRBJ1-2, with TRBD1 identical over 8 bases. Trimming took 6 bases from V and 2 from J; bases not matched to a gene: 8. The germline V gene encodes CDR1 LNHDA and CDR2 SQIVND (reference sequence). The CDR3 loop spans 15 amino acids. The CDR3, as DNA: TGTGCCAGTAGCACCGGACAGGGAGGCAACTATGGCTACACCTTC. It is translated as CASSTGQGGNYGYTF.

This chain uses TRBV11-2 with TRBJ1-6; D is uncertain. V gave up 1 base and J gave up 6 bases, with 7 bases separating them. From germline, CDR1 is SGHAT and CDR2 FQNNGV. CDR3 length: 14 amino acids. CDR3 loop: CASSLGTANSPLHF. For the CDR3, the DNA is TGTGCCAGCAGCTTAGGGACGGCTAATTCACCCCTCCACTTT.

Here the CDR3 DNA reads TGTGCCAGCAGCTACAGGGGATGGGGCTATGGCTACACCTTC. Its translation is CASSYRGWGYGYTF. V gene TRBV5-8 combines with J gene TRBJ1-2, with TRBD1 matching 7 bases. CDR1 is SGHTS and CDR2 is YDEGEE in the germline V gene. This CDR3 comprises 14 residues. The trim removed 3 bases at V and 4 bases at J, leaving 6 bases unmatched.

The chain has TRBV7-2 and TRBJ2-3; D remains ambiguous. The V end was cut by 0 bases, the J end by 3 bases, with 10 bases between. The CDR3 is 15 amino acids. Germline CDR1 and CDR2: SGHTA and FQGNSA. The CDR3 sequence: CASSLAGTATDTQYF. The CDR3 DNA is TGTGCCAGCAGCTTAGCGGGAACAGCTACAGATACGCAGTATTTT. The whole variable domain, filled in from reference TRBV7-2 and TRBJ2-3, reads GAGVSQSPSNKVTEKGKDVELRCDPISGHTALYWYRQSLGQGLEFLIYFQGNSAPDKSGLPSDRFSAERTGGSVSTLTIQRTQQEDSAVYLCASSLAGTATDTQYFGPGTRLTVL.

In nucleotides, the CDR3 is TGTGCCAGCAGCAGGCAGGGTGAAGCTTTCTTT. This sequence encodes CASSRQGEAFF. The rearrangement joins TRBV7-9 to TRBJ1-1, with a tentative D call TRBD1 (5 bases). The CDR3 runs 11 residues. The V gene lost 5 bases and the J gene lost 7 bases, with 8 bases spanning the gap. The germline gives CDR1 SEHNR, CDR2 FQNEAQ (reference sequence). The whole variable domain, remainder taken from reference TRBV7-9 and TRBJ1-1, is DTGVSQNPRHKITKRGQNVTFRCDPISEHNRLYWYRQTLGQGPEFLTYFQNEAQLEKSRLLSDRFSAERPKGSFSTLEIQRTEQGDSAMYLCASSRQGEAFFGQGTRLTVV.

This chain connects TRBV4-3 to TRBJ1-5; D gene unclear. Between the trimmed V and J ends, which lost 0 bases and 5 bases, there was a span of 5 bases. The V gene's germline CDR1 is LGHNA and CDR2 YSLEER. This CDR3 is built from 13 residues. The CDR3 bases are TGCGCCAGCAGCCAAGAGAGGGATCAGCCCCAGCATTTT. Amino acids: CASSQERDQPQHF.

The rearrangement joins TRBV9 to TRBJ1-2; 12 nucleotides match TRBD1. This CDR3 has 14 residues. Unmatched junction bases numbered 6, after V lost 5 bases and J lost 7 bases. Germline V gene data show CDR1 as SGDLS and CDR2 as YYNGEE. DNA for the CDR3: TGTGCCAGCAGGCGACCGGGACAGGGGGCTGGCTACACCTTC. It yields the protein CASRRPGQGAGYTF. The variable domain in full, completed from reference TRBV9 and TRBJ1-2, reads DSGVTQTPKHLITATGQRVTLRCSPRSGDLSVYWYQQSLDQGLQFLIQYYNGEERAKGNILERFSAQQFPDLHSELNLSSLELGDSALYFCASRRPGQGAGYTFGSGTRLTVV.

CDR3 nucleotide sequence: TGTGCCAGCACCCCAAGTCCGGGCCAGAACACTGAAGCTTTCTTT. Its protein is CASTPSPGQNTEAFF. The chain uses TRBV2 and TRBJ1-1; D remains unclear. The germline gives CDR1 SNHLY, CDR2 FYNNEI. Trimming stripped 7 bases from V and 1 base from J, with 16 bases between. The CDR3 is made up of 15 amino acids.

The chain uses TRBV7-2 and TRBJ2-1; D gene unclear. Germline assignment: CDR1 SGHTA and CDR2 FQGNSA. This CDR3 comprises 14 residues. V lost 1 base and J lost 6, with 10 bases in between. The CDR3 DNA reads TGTGCCAGCAGCTTAGGACCCGGGTCCAATGAGCAGTTCTTC. It encodes CASSLGPGSNEQFF.

V and J are TRBV6-4 and TRBJ1-5; D is unresolved. The V gene's germline CDR1 is MRHNA and CDR2 SNTAGT. The V end was cut by 0 bases, the J end by 0 bases, with 12 bases between. The CDR3 extends over 17 amino acids. This CDR3 is CASSDSIRLNSNQPQHF. In DNA, the CDR3 is TGTGCCAGCAGTGACTCGATCAGGCTCAATAGCAATCAGCCCCAGCATTTT.